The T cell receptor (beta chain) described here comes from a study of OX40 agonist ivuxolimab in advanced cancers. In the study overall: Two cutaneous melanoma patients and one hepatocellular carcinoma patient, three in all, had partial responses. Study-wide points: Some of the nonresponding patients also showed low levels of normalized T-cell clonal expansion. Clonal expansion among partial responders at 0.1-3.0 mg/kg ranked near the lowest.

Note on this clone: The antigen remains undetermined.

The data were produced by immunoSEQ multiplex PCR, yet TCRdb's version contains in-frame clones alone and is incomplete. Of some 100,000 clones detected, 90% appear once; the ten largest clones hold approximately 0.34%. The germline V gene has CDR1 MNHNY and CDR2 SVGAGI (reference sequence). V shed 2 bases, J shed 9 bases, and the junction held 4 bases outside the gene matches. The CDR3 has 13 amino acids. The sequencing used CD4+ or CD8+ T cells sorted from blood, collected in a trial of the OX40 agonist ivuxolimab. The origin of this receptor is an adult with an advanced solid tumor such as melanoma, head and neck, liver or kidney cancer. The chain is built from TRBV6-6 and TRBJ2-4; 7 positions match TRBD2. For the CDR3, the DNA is TGTGCCAGCAGTTACGTGGGGGGGGGCATTCAGTACTTC. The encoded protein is CASSYVGGGIQYF.